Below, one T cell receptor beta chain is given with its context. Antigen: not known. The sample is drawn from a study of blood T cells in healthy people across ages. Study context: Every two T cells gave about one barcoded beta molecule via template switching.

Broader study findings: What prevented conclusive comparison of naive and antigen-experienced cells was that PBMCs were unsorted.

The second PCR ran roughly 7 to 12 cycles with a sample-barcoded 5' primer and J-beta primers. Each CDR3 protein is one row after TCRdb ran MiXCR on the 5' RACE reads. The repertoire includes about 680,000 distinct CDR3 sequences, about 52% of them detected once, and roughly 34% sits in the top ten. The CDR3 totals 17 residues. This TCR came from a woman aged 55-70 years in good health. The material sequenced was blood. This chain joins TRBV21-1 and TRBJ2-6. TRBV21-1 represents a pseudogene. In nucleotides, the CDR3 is TGTGCCAGCAGAGGGTTCGAGTCACTCTCTGGGGCCAACGTCCTGACTTTC. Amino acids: CASRGFESLSGANVLTF.